This TCR beta chain was sequenced in a study of T-cell memory formation after mild COVID-19. The overall study: Largely, the TCR clusters proved donor specific.

Libraries for TCRalpha and TCRbeta carried sample barcodes and unique molecular identifiers via 5'RACE. Via MiXCR, TCRdb re-called the 5' RACE reads, giving one row per CDR3 protein. This table holds about 410,000 distinct CDR3 sequences, 15% to 20% found once. Germline CDR1 SGHDN, CDR2 FVKESK. V lost 4 bases and J lost 5, with 9 bases in between. The CDR3 is 12 amino acids. Sequenced sample: PBMCs or a T cell subset sorted from them (not recorded which). The chain links TRBV14 to TRBJ2-7, with D possibly being TRBD1 or TRBD2 (5 bases each). This receptor was obtained from a man younger than 30 who had mild COVID-19 (a few samples of this study predate the infection). Cell type and time point are not known. The CDR3 region is CASSRSGHEQYF. CDR3 DNA sequence: TGTGCCAGCAGCCGGTCGGGGCACGAGCAGTACTTC.